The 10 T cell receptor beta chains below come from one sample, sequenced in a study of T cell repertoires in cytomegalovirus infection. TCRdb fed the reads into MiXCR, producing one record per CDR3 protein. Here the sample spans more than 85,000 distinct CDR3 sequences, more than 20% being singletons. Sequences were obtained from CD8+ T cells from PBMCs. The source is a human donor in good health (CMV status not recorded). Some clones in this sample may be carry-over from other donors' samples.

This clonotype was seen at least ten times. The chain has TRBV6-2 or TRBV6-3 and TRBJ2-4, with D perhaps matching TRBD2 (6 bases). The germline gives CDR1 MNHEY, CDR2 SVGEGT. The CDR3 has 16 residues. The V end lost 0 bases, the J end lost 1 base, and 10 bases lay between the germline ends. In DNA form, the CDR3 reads TGTGCCAGCAGTTACTCGATAGGGACTGCCAAAAACATTCAGTACTTC. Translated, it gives CASSYSIGTAKNIQYF.

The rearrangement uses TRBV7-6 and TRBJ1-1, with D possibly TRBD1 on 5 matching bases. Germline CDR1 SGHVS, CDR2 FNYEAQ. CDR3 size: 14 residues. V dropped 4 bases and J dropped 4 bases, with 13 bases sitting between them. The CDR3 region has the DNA TGTGCCAGCAGCTCCGGCGGGGGGGTCACTGAAGCTTTCTTT. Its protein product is CASSSGGGVTEAFF.

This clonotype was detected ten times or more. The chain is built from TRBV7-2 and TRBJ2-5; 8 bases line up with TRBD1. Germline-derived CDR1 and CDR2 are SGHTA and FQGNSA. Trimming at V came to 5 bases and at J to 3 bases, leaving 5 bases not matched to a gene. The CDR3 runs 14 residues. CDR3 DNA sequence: TGTGCCAGCAGCCAACCGACAGGGGAAGAGACCCAGTACTTC. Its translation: CASSQPTGEETQYF.

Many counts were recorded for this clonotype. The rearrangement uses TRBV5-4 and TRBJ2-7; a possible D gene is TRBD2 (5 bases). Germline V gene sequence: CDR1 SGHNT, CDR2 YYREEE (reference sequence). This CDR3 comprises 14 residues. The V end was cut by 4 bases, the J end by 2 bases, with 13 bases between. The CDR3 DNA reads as TGTGCCAGCAGCCATTCGACTATAGCCTACGAGCAGTACTTC. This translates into CASSHSTIAYEQYF.

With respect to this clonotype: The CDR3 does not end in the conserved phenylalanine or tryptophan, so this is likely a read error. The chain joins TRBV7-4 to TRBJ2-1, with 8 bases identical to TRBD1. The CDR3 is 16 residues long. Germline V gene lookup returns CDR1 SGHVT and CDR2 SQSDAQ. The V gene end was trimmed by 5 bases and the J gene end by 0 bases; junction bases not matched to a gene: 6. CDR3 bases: TGTGCCAGCAGCCTGGGTGGGACAGGCTCCTACAATGAGCAGTTCTTG. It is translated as CASSLGGTGSYNEQFL.

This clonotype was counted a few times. The CDR3: CASSYRPWNTEAFF. The CDR3, as DNA: TGTGCCAGCAGTTACAGGCCTTGGAACACTGAAGCTTTCTTT. V usage is TRBV6-2 or TRBV6-3 and J usage is TRBJ1-1; no clear D. V dropped 2 bases and J dropped 1 base, with 8 bases sitting between them. CDR3 length equals 14 residues. From germline, CDR1 is MNHEY and CDR2 SVGEGT.

The CDR3 loop is CSVDGEVDHHNEQFF. Written as DNA, the CDR3 is TGCAGCGTTGACGGGGAGGTGGACCATCACAATGAGCAGTTCTTC. The J gene is TRBJ2-1, the V gene TRBV29-1; perhaps TRBD2 as D (6 bases). This CDR3 spans 15 amino acids. The germline CDR1 and CDR2 sequences are SQVTM and ANQGSEA. The ends were cut back, 3 bases at V and 5 bases at J, with 17 bases in the middle.

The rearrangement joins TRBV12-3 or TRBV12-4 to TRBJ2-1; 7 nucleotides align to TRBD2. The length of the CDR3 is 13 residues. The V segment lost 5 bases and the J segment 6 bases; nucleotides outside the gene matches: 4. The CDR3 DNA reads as TGTGCCAGCAGTCTGGGAGGGATCAATGAGCAGTTCTTC. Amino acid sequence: CASSLGGINEQFF.

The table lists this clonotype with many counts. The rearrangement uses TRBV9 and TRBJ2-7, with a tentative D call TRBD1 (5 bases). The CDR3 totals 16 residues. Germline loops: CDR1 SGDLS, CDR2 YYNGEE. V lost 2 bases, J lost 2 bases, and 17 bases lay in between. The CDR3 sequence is CASSVPLDTPTYEQYF. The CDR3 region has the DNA TGTGCCAGCAGCGTTCCTTTGGACACCCCTACCTACGAGCAGTACTTC. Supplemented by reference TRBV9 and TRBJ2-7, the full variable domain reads DSGVTQTPKHLITATGQRVTLRCSPRSGDLSVYWYQQSLDQGLQFLIQYYNGEERAKGNILERFSAQQFPDLHSELNLSSLELGDSALYFCASSVPLDTPTYEQYFGPGTRLTVT.

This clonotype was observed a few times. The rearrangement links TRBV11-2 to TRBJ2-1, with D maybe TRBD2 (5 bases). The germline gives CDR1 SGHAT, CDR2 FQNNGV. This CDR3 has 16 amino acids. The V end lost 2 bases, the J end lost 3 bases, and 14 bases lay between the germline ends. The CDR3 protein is CASSLRGRGVYNEQFF. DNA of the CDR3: TGTGCCAGCAGCTTACGTGGGAGAGGCGTCTACAATGAGCAGTTCTTC.